The 6 T cell receptor beta chains below were found in one sample sequenced in a study of T cells in Graves' hyperthyroidism and ophthalmopathy. Authors of the study amplified TCR beta CDR3 regions from RNA transcripts. The study used the HTBI primer set for a first-round RT-PCR of the TCR CDR3. TCRdb reanalysed the multiplex PCR reads using MiXCR and keeps one entry per CDR3 protein. Here the sample spans roughly 350,000 distinct CDR3 sequences, approximately 13% being singletons. Sequencing was done on a sample of blood. These TCRs come from a woman aged 25 to 39 with Graves' hyperthyroidism.

CDR3 sequence reads: CASSYARGDTQYF. CDR3 DNA: TGTGCCAGCAGTTACGCGAGGGGAGATACGCAGTATTTT. The chain has TRBV6-2 or TRBV6-3 and TRBJ2-3, with D possibly called TRBD1 or TRBD2 (5 bases each). The CDR3 totals 13 residues. V was shortened by 2 bases and J by 5 bases, with 8 bases between the two germline ends. The germline V gene encodes CDR1 MNHEY and CDR2 SVGEGT.

This clonotype came up many times. V usage is TRBV7-3 and J usage is TRBJ2-5; 13 bases agree with TRBD2. Trimming removed 4 bases from V and 2 bases from J; junction bases left unmatched: 7. This CDR3 comprises 17 residues. Germline assignment: CDR1 SGHTA and CDR2 FQGTGA. The CDR3 is CASSSGLAGVGQETQYF. CDR3 sequence (DNA): TGTGCCAGCAGCTCCGGACTAGCGGGAGTGGGGCAAGAGACCCAGTACTTC.

This clonotype turned up a few times. The chain employs TRBV19 and TRBJ1-2; D call uncertain. Germline V lookup: CDR1 LNHDA, CDR2 SQIVND (reference sequence). CDR3 length equals 13 residues. V was shortened by 3 bases and J by 4 bases, with 9 bases between the two germline ends. The CDR3 spells CASSIEGSYGYTF. The DNA of the CDR3 is TGTGCCAGTAGTATCGAGGGATCCTATGGCTACACCTTC. Variable domain in full (rest from reference TRBV19 and TRBJ1-2): DGGITQSPKYLFRKEGQNVTLSCEQNLNHDAMYWYRQDPGQGLRLIYYSQIVNDFQKGDIAEGYSVSREKKESFPLTVTSAQKNPTAFYLCASSIEGSYGYTFGSGTRLTVV.

This clonotype was recorded at least ten times. The chain uses TRBV19 and TRBJ2-1, with D possibly matching TRBD1 (5 bases). V shed 2 bases and J shed 3 bases, with 8 bases lying between them. Per the germline V gene, CDR1 is LNHDA and CDR2 is SQIVND (reference sequence). The CDR3 spans 14 residues. As DNA, the CDR3 is TGTGCCAGTAGTATACCGACAGTCTACAATGAGCAGTTCTTC. This sequence encodes CASSIPTVYNEQFF.

This clonotype was observed many times. The chain combines TRBV2 with TRBJ2-7, with no clear D. V lost 7 bases, J lost 2 bases, and 15 bases lay in between. CDR1 and CDR2 from the germline V gene are SNHLY and FYNNEI. The CDR3 contains 14 residues. This chain's CDR3 is CASTISRATYEQYF. The DNA of the CDR3 is TGTGCCAGCACTATTAGTAGGGCTACCTACGAGCAGTACTTC.

The J gene is TRBJ2-2, the V gene TRBV10-3; D might be TRBD1 or TRBD2, each matching 5 bases. The germline V and J ends were trimmed by 10 bases and 6 bases, with 18 bases remaining between them. The CDR3 totals 14 residues. CDR1 and CDR2 (germline): ENHRY, SYGVKD. In nucleotides, the CDR3 is TGTGCCACAACCGGGACGCGAGGATCCGGGGAGCTGTTTTTT. It encodes CATTGTRGSGELFF.